Each of the 30 T cell receptor beta chains below was sequenced from the same sample in a study of CD8+CD57+ T cells in acquired aplastic anemia. Both TCR beta VDJ combination and CDR3 sequence profiling were carried out. Genomic DNA was the template for this profiling. TCRdb re-called the reads with MiXCR, one entry per CDR3 protein. This table has about 160,000 distinct CDR3 sequences, approximately 40% appearing once. Material: sorted CD4+, CD8+, or CD8+CD57+ T cells (not recorded which) from PBMCs. The receptors originated from a human donor in good health.

V gene TRBV16 combines with J gene TRBJ1-6, with a tentative D call TRBD1 (5 bases). Trimming pared 2 bases from V and 4 bases from J, leaving 9 bases between. The CDR3 is 15 amino acids. Germline CDR1 reads KGHSY; CDR2 reads FQNENV. CDR3 nucleotide sequence: TGTGCCAGCAGCCAACAGGGAAGTTATAATTCACCCCTCCACTTT. Protein product: CASSQQGSYNSPLHF.

CDR3 residues: CASSRGQGGNQPQHF. The CDR3 coding sequence is TGTGCCAGCAGCCGGGGGCAGGGAGGCAATCAGCCCCAGCATTTT. The J gene is TRBJ1-5, the V gene TRBV7-9; weak D call: TRBD1 (6 bases). This CDR3 has 15 amino acids. V lost 5 bases and J lost 2, with 13 bases in between. CDR1 and CDR2 (germline): SEHNR, FQNEAQ (reference sequence). The whole variable domain, remainder taken from reference TRBV7-9 and TRBJ1-5, is DTGVSQNPRHKITKRGQNVTFRCDPISEHNRLYWYRQTLGQGPEFLTYFQNEAQLEKSRLLSDRFSAERPKGSFSTLEIQRTEQGDSAMYLCASSRGQGGNQPQHFGDGTRLSIL.

This clonotype was seen ten or more times. The V gene is TRBV9, the J gene TRBJ1-6; TRBD1 matches at 7 bases. With 0 bases clipped from V and 10 bases from J, the junction kept 4 bases outside the gene matches. This CDR3 has 14 amino acids. Germline V gene data show CDR1 as SGDLS and CDR2 as YYNGEE. CDR3 residues: CASSVAQGGSPLHF. CDR3 coding DNA: TGTGCCAGCAGCGTAGCCCAGGGGGGGTCACCCCTCCACTTT.

Comments on this clonotype: This clone may be a read error of a much larger clone one base away. The chain links TRBV12-3 or TRBV12-4 to TRBJ1-3; D call uncertain. V was cut by 1 base and J by 5 bases, with 9 bases left in between. The CDR3 is 14 amino acids. CDR3 sequence: CASSLGHARNTIYF. The CDR3 bases are TGTGCCAGCAGTTTAGGTCATGCTAGAAACACCATATATTTT.

The chain uses TRBV20-1 and TRBJ2-7, with TRBD1 matching over 7 bases. The CDR3 is made up of 14 amino acids. The germline V gene encodes CDR1 DFQATT and CDR2 SNEGSKA (reference sequence). V dropped 5 bases and J dropped 1; count of bases not matched to a gene: 8. CDR3 amino acids: CSASRQGGSYEQYF. For the CDR3, the DNA is TGCAGTGCTTCCCGACAGGGCGGATCCTACGAGCAGTACTTC.

The chain carries TRBV29-1 and TRBJ1-2; a weak D match, TRBD1 (5 bases). CDR1 and CDR2 from the germline V gene are SQVTM and ANQGSEA. CDR3 size: 10 residues. CDR3 sequence (DNA): TGCTGCTCGCGGGACGATGGCTACACCTTC. It specifies CCSRDDGYTF.

This clonotype was recorded many times. The rearrangement joins TRBV11-1 to TRBJ2-7, with D possibly TRBD1 on 5 matching bases. The germline V gene has CDR1 SGHAT and CDR2 FQDESV (reference sequence). The V and J ends lost 2 bases and 6 bases respectively, with 20 bases between them. This CDR3 has 16 residues. CDR3 in amino acids: CASSLLVAREIPEQYF. CDR3 sequence (DNA): TGTGCCAGCAGCTTATTGGTCGCCAGGGAAATTCCCGAGCAGTACTTC.

The chain carries TRBV12-5 and TRBJ2-7, with D possibly being TRBD2 (6 bases). V lost 6 bases, J lost 0 bases, and 15 bases lay in between. Germline CDR1 and CDR2: LGHNT and FRNRAP. The CDR3 runs 15 residues. CDR3 in amino acids: CASGKIGRSSYEQYF. Here the CDR3 DNA reads TGTGCTAGTGGAAAAATTGGGAGGAGCTCCTACGAGCAGTACTTC.

CDR3 nucleotides: TGTGCCAGCAGTTTATACGGGGCGCGGGTAAAACTGTTTTTT. It yields the protein CASSLYGARVKLFF. This chain uses TRBV28 with TRBJ1-4; possibly TRBD1 for D (5 bases). Germline-derived CDR1 and CDR2 are MDHEN and SYDVKM. The CDR3 sequence is 14 residues long. V gave up 1 base and J gave up 10 bases, with 13 bases separating them. Looking up the rest from reference TRBV28 and TRBJ1-4 gives the full variable domain: DVKVTQSSRYLVKRTGEKVFLECVQDMDHENMFWYRQDPGLGLRLIYFSYDVKMKEKGDIPEGYSVSREKKERFSLILESASTNQTSMYLCASSLYGARVKLFFGSGTQLSVL.

The V call is TRBV10-3, the J call TRBJ2-2, with 8 positions matching TRBD1. Trimming removed 10 bases from V and 7 bases from J; junction bases left unmatched: 8. The CDR3 has 13 residues. CDR1 and CDR2 from the germline V gene are ENHRY and SYGVKD. The CDR3, as DNA: TGTGCCACGGAGGACAGGGTTATCGGGGAGCTGTTTTTT. Its translation: CATEDRVIGELFF.

The chain recombines TRBV7-3 with TRBJ1-1, with D perhaps matching TRBD1 (5 bases). Germline V gene data show CDR1 as SGHTA and CDR2 as FQGTGA. Trimming removed 5 bases from V and 4 bases from J, with 11 bases in between. The CDR3 is made up of 13 amino acids. DNA of the CDR3: TGTGCCAGCAGCCAAGAAGGGGCCACTGAAGCTTTCTTT. Translation: CASSQEGATEAFF. Full variable domain (rest looked up from reference TRBV7-3 and TRBJ1-1): GAGVSQTPSNKVTEKGKYVELRCDPISGHTALYWYRQSLGQGPEFLIYFQGTGAADDSGLPNDRFFAVRPEGSVSTLKIQRTERGDSAVYLCASSQEGATEAFFGQGTRLTVV.

This clonotype was found many times. J is TRBJ2-7 and V is TRBV11-2; D is undetermined. V lost 4 bases and J lost 1, with 11 bases in between. CDR1 SGHAT and CDR2 FQNNGV come from the germline V gene. The CDR3 is made up of 14 amino acids. CDR3 in amino acids: CASSSFDTSYEQYF. The CDR3 bases are TGTGCCAGCAGCTCGTTCGACACTTCCTACGAGCAGTACTTC.

This sequence joins TRBV5-4 and TRBJ2-2; 10 bases are a match to TRBD2. The germline CDR1 and CDR2 sequences are SGHNT and YYREEE (reference sequence). V lost 4 bases, J lost 3 bases, and 12 bases stayed unmatched. The CDR3 totals 18 residues. In DNA form, the CDR3 reads TGTGCCAGCAGCATTAGGACTAGCGGAGAGGTATACACCGGGGAGCTGTTTTTT. It specifies CASSIRTSGEVYTGELFF.

The V gene is TRBV10-3, the J gene TRBJ1-1; D unclear. Trimming cost V 3 bases and J 1 base, with 12 bases left between them. This CDR3 is 15 amino acids long. The germline V gene encodes CDR1 ENHRY and CDR2 SYGVKD. CDR3 region: CAISEVAGSNTEAFF. The CDR3 coding sequence is TGTGCCATCAGTGAAGTGGCAGGTTCGAACACTGAAGCTTTCTTT.

There are a few counts of this clonotype. The chain joins TRBV12-3 or TRBV12-4 to TRBJ1-3, with D uncertain. CDR3 length: 15 amino acids. Trimming took 6 bases from V and 0 from J, leaving 12 bases between them. The CDR3, as DNA: TGTGCCAGCAGGACCTCCGCGATCTCTGGAAACACCATATATTTT. Its protein product is CASRTSAISGNTIYF.

This clonotype was counted a single time. The chain is built from TRBV5-1 and TRBJ1-1; 7 nucleotides agree with TRBD1. The germline V gene has CDR1 SGHRS and CDR2 YFSETQ. Trimming removed 1 base from V and 6 bases from J; junction bases left unmatched: 6. There are 14 residues in the CDR3. The CDR3 region has the DNA TGCGCCAGCAGCTTGACAGGGGTATTGCCTGAAGCTTTCTTT. As protein: CASSLTGVLPEAFF.

The chain uses TRBV20-1 and TRBJ2-7, with TRBD1 as a possible D gene (7 bases). Germline CDR1 DFQATT, CDR2 SNEGSKA (reference sequence). This CDR3 has 13 residues. DNA of the CDR3: TGCAGCCCCAGGGGGGATACAACCTACGAGCAGTACTTC. It encodes CSPRGDTTYEQYF.

The chain has TRBV24-1 and TRBJ2-1; TRBD2 might be the D (6 bases). The V and J ends lost 0 bases and 8 bases respectively, with 16 bases between them. CDR1 is KGHDR, CDR2 SFDVKD, per germline. The CDR3 runs to 16 residues. In DNA, the CDR3 is TGTGCCACCAGTGATTTGAACAGGACCCGGAGGGATGAGCAGTTCTTC. This encodes CATSDLNRTRRDEQFF.

Details on this clonotype: An end of the junction does not agree with germline; a read error may underlie this. The chain links TRBV7-8 to TRBJ2-1; 9 nucleotides match TRBD2. The CDR3 has 16 residues. Germline CDR1 is SGHVS and CDR2 is FQNEAQ. The CDR3 coding sequence is TGCGCCAGCAGCGTAGCAGCGGGGGGAACCTACAATGAGCAGTTCTTC. Residues: CASSVAAGGTYNEQFF.

This clonotype was counted many times. CDR3 bases: TGCAGTGCTTTCCGAGACAGGGGGCACACTGAAGCTTTCTTT. Its translation: CSAFRDRGHTEAFF. The V and J genes are TRBV20-1 and TRBJ1-1, with 10 bases identical to TRBD1. The CDR3 runs 14 residues. J gave up 3 bases and V 5 bases, and 6 bases lay outside the gene matches. Per germline, CDR1 DFQATT and CDR2 SNEGSKA (reference sequence).

V usage is TRBV10-3 and J usage is TRBJ2-7; 14 bases are a match to TRBD2. The CDR3 has 16 amino acids. Germline CDR1 and CDR2: ENHRY and SYGVKD. Trimming cost V 11 bases and J 0 bases; bases outside gene matches: 9. The CDR3 DNA is TGTGCCGTCGGGACTAGCGGGAGAGGTGGCTCCTACGAGCAGTACTTC. It codes for CAVGTSGRGGSYEQYF.

There are a few counts of this clonotype. The rearrangement uses TRBV10-3 and TRBJ1-1; D remains ambiguous. CDR1 is ENHRY, CDR2 SYGVKD, per germline. Trimming cost V 3 bases and J 0 bases, with 14 bases left between them. The CDR3 runs 16 residues. CDR3 amino acids: CAISDQWQMMNTEAFF. The CDR3 coding sequence is TGTGCCATCAGTGATCAATGGCAGATGATGAACACTGAAGCTTTCTTT.

Concerning this clonotype itself: A read error may explain this, as a much larger clone is one base away. V usage is TRBV27 and J usage is TRBJ1-6, with TRBD1 matching 7 bases. The CDR3 consists of 15 residues. Germline CDR1 is MNHEY and CDR2 is SMNVEV (reference sequence). The CDR3 coding sequence is TGTGCCAGCAGCCTACAGGGGATTGGGACTTCACCCCCCCACTTT. Translating gives CASSLQGIGTSPPHF.

This clonotype was seen many times. V is TRBV6-1 and J is TRBJ2-7; weak D call: TRBD2 (5 bases). Germline V CDR1 and CDR2: MNHNS, SASEGT. This CDR3 region has 11 residues. Trimming removed 4 bases from V and 4 bases from J, with 5 bases in between. The CDR3 here is CASSGEYEQYF. For the CDR3, the DNA is TGTGCCAGCAGTGGGGAGTACGAGCAGTACTTC.

This clonotype has at least ten counts. The chain employs TRBV7-2 and TRBJ1-1; 7 bases line up with TRBD1. V lost 5 bases and J lost 5; bases outside the gene matches: 2. CDR3 length: 12 residues. Germline V gene sequence: CDR1 SGHTA, CDR2 FQGNSA. CDR3 residues: CASSQQGTEAFF. The CDR3 coding sequence is TGTGCCAGCAGCCAACAGGGGACTGAAGCTTTCTTT.

Only a few counts were recorded for this clonotype. The genes are TRBV2 and TRBJ1-1; 7 bases are shared with TRBD1. The CDR3 spans 13 residues. Germline trimming cut 7 bases from V and 6 bases from J; bases unmatched to any gene: 8. Germline loops: CDR1 SNHLY, CDR2 FYNNEI. The CDR3 DNA reads as TGTGCCAGCACCAGAACGACAGGGTCTGAAGCTTTCTTT. Its translation: CASTRTTGSEAFF.

This clonotype came up once. This chain joins TRBV6-1 and TRBJ2-5, with 10 bases fitting TRBD1. The V gene's germline CDR1 is MNHNS and CDR2 SASEGT. V trimming: 3 bases; J trimming: 4 bases; junction bases outside the gene matches: 5. There are 15 residues in the CDR3. In DNA form, the CDR3 reads TGTGCCAGCAGTGAGGTGACAGGGGGCTTAGAGACCCAGTACTTC. Translating it yields CASSEVTGGLETQYF.

This clonotype was seen ten or more times. J is TRBJ1-1 and V is TRBV20-1; the D gene is possibly TRBD1 (6 bases). The CDR3 spans 11 residues. The germline gives CDR1 DFQATT, CDR2 SNEGSKA (reference sequence). Trimming pared 7 bases from V and 4 bases from J, leaving 10 bases between. The CDR3 DNA reads as TGCAGTGTCCCAGGGGCCACTGAAGCTTTCTTT. It translates to CSVPGATEAFF.

This clonotype was picked up one time. It may be a read error: a sequence one base away is much more abundant. The V call is TRBV2, the J call TRBJ1-1, with no clear D. The ends were cut back, 3 bases at V and 1 base at J, with 3 bases in the middle. This CDR3 contains 12 residues. Germline V lookup: CDR1 SNHLY, CDR2 FYNNEI. This chain's CDR3 is CASSDSNTEAFF. Here the CDR3 DNA reads TGTGCCAGCAGTGACTCGAACACTGAAGCTTTCTTT.

A note on this clonotype: A junction end diverges from the germline sequence, so it may reflect a read error. The chain links TRBV20-1 to TRBJ1-1; no clear D. The CDR3 is made up of 14 amino acids. The germline V gene encodes CDR1 DFQATT and CDR2 SNEGSKA (reference sequence). The CDR3 spells CSARLSSMSTDAFF. For the CDR3, the DNA is TGCAGTGCTAGACTATCTTCGATGAGCACTGACGCTTTCTTT.